The following is a TCR beta chain sequence with its context. This clone was recorded a few times. It lacks a known antigen. No base qualities exist here, and no much larger clone lies one base off it. TCRbeta CDR3 regions were amplified from genomic DNA by means of the immunoSEQ Assay, a bias-controlled multiplex PCR. The authors' analysis ran thus. Within the assay, amplification of reference gene primers was used to estimate how many nucleated cells each sample contained. Sequence reads were collapsed and filtered to measure the absolute abundance of every unique TCRbeta CDR3 rearrangement. For each sample, productive Simpson clonality was calculated as the square root of Simpson's diversity index over productive rearrangements. The immuneACCESS repertoire file appears here via TCRdb, limited to in-frame rearrangements. These files lack a portion of the clones; in checked studies, under half of the deficit traces to unresolved V genes, and the cause of the others is not known. Clone size and V and J calls were adopted from that table, with D and trimming inferred from the DNA. This sample is represented by 150,000 to 200,000 clones; roughly 80% of them were singletons. Of the sample, approximately 15% is held by the ten largest clones.

The sample is drawn from a study of blood T cell repertoires in COVID-19 (dated by TCRdb to the early 2020s). Looking at the study overall: The collaborator samples originated in the United States, Italy and Spain and spanned the acute and convalescent phases of COVID-19. Subjects who had been exposed to COVID-19, were actively infected with it, or had recovered from it provided the deeply sampled blood TCRbeta repertoires that made up the dataset. The repertoires were released in a freely available public database intended as a resource for research on the immune response to SARS-CoV-2. Where available, HLA class I and class II types were obtained from metadata supplied by the sample provider rather than from assay-based typing. The material from the prospective study consisted of cDNA or gDNA derived from T cells, B-cell-depleted T cells, or PBMCs. The sample metadata nearly always contained a de-identified subject ID, COVID-19 status, age in years and sex. The samples were drawn from two sources: the first 160 participants of the ongoing ImmuneRACE study, and 950 to 1,500 subjects contributed by 6 global collaborators. General study outcomes and caveats: Clinical and demographic metadata were provided uncurated, with the amount varying by source and participant.

Each collaborating institution followed its own protocols to collect whole blood in K2EDTA tubes. For TCRbeta analysis, collaborators shipped samples in one of three forms: frozen whole blood, isolated PBMCs, or DNA extracted from either of those sample types. V is clipped by 1 base and J by 7 bases, and the sequence between their germline boundaries is 17 bases long. Sequences LGHDT (CDR1) and YNNKEL (CDR2) are obtained from the germline V gene (reference sequence). The CDR3 starts with the cysteine, ends with the phenylalanine, and has 15 residues. Just CDR3 DNA is preserved here, 45 bases in frame from base 1.

Rearrangement joined TRBV3-1 (or the pseudogene TRBV3-2) to TRBJ2-7; TRBD1 might be the D gene, on 6 matching bases. The sample comprised peripheral blood. The receptor was isolated from a man aged 55 to 69 with active or convalescent COVID-19. The CDR3 protein is CASSQAGAWVIEQYF. In nucleotides, the sequence is TGTGCCAGCAGCCAAGCAGGGGCTTGGGTTATAGAGCAGTACTTC.